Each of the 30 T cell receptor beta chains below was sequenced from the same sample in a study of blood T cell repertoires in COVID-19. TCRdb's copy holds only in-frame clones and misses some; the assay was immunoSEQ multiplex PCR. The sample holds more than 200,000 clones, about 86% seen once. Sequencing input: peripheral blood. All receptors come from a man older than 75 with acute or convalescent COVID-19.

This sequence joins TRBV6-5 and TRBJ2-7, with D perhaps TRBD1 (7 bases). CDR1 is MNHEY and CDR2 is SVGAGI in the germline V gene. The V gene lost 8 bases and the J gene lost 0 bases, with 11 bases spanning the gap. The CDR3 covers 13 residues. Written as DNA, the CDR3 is TGTGCCAGCGACCAGGGGGGCTCCTACGAGCAGTACTTC. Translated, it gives CASDQGGSYEQYF.

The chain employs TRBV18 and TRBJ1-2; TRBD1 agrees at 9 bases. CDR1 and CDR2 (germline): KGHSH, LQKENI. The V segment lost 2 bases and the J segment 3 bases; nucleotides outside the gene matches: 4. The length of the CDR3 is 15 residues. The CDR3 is CASSPGTGIDYGYTF. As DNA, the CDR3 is TGTGCCAGCTCACCAGGGACAGGGATCGACTATGGCTACACCTTC. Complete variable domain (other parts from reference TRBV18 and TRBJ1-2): NAGVMQNPRHLVRRRGQEARLRCSPMKGHSHVYWYRQLPEEGLKFMVYLQKENIIDESGMPKERFSAEFPKEGPSILRIQQVVRGDSAAYFCASSPGTGIDYGYTFGSGTRLTVV.

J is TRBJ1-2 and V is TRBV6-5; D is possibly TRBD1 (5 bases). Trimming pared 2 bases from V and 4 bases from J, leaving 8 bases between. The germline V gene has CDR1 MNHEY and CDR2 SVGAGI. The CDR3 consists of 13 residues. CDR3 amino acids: CASSYRGTYGYTF. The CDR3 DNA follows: TGTGCCAGCAGTTACCGCGGGACCTATGGCTACACCTTC.

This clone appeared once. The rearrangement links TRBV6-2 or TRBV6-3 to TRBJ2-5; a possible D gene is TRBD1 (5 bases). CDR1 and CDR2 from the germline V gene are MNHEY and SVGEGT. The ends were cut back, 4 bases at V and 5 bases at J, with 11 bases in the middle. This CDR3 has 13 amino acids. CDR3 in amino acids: CASSSRVGETQYF. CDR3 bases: TGTGCCAGCAGTTCCAGGGTTGGGGAGACCCAGTACTTC.

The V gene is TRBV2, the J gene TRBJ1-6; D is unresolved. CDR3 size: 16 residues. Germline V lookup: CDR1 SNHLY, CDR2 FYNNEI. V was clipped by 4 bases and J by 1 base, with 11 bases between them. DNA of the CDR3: TGTGCCAGCAGTGGAGAGGCGGGTTCCTATAATTCACCCCTCCACTTT. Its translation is CASSGEAGSYNSPLHF.

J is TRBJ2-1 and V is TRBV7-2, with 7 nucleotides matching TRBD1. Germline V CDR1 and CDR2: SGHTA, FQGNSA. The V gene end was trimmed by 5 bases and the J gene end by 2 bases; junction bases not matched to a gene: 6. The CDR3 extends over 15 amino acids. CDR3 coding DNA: TGTGCCAGCAGCCCCCGGGACAGCACCTACAATGAGCAGTTCTTC. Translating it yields CASSPRDSTYNEQFF.

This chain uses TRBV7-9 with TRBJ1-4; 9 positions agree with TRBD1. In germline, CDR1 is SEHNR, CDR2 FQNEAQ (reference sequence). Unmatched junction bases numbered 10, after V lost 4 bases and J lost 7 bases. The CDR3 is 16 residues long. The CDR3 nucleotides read TGTGCCAGCAGCTCCCGACAGGGGGGAAAAACTGAAAAACTGTTTTTT. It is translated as CASSSRQGGKTEKLFF.

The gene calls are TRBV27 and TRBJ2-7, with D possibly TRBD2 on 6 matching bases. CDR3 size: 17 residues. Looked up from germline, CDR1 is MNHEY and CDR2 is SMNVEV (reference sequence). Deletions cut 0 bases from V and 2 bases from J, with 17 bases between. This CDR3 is CASSLSLPGLATYEQYF. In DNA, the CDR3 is TGTGCCAGCAGTTTATCCCTACCGGGACTTGCTACCTACGAGCAGTACTTC.

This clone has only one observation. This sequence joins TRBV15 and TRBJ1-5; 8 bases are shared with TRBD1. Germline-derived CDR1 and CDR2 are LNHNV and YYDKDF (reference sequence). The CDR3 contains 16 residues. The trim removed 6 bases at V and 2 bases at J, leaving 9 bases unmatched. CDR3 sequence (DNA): TGTGCCACCAGGGGCCCGACAGGGGAAGGCAATCAGCCCCAGCATTTT. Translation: CATRGPTGEGNQPQHF.

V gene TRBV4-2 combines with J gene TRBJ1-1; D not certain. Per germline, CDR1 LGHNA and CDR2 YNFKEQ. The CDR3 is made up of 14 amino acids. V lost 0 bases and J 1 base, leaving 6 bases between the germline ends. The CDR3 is CASSQEGRNTEAFF. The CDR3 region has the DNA TGTGCCAGCAGCCAAGAGGGCAGGAACACTGAAGCTTTCTTT.

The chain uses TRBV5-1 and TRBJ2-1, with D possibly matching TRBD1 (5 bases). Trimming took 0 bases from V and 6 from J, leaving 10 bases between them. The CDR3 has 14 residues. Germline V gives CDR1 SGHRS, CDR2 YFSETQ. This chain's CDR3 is CASSLAGRVNEQFF. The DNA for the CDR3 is TGCGCCAGCAGCTTGGCCGGCAGGGTCAATGAGCAGTTCTTC.

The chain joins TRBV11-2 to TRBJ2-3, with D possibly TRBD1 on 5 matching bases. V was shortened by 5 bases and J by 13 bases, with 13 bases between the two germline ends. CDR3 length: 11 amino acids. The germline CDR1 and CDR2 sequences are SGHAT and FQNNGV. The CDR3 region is CASSLQDTKYF. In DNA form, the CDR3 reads TGTGCCAGCAGCCTCCAGGACACGAAGTATTTT.

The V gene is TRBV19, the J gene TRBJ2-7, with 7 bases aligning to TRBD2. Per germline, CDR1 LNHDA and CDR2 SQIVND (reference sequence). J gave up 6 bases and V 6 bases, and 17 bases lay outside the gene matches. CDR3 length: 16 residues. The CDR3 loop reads CASRKVTGTNTGEQYF. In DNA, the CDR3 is TGTGCCAGTAGAAAAGTCACCGGGACTAACACCGGCGAGCAGTACTTC.

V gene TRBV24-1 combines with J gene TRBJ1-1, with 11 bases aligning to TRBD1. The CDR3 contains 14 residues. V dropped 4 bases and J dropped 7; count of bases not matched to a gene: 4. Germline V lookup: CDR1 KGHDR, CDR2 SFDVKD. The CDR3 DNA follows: TGTGCCACCAGTGAGCGGACAGGGGGCAGTGAAGCTTTCTTT. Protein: CATSERTGGSEAFF.

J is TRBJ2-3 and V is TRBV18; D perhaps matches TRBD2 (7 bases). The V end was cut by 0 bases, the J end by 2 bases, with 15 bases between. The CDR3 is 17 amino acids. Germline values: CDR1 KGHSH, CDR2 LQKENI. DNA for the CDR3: TGTGCCAGCTCACCACCTATGGGGGGGGGCGTCACAGATACGCAGTATTTT. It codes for CASSPPMGGGVTDTQYF. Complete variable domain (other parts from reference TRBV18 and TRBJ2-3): NAGVMQNPRHLVRRRGQEARLRCSPMKGHSHVYWYRQLPEEGLKFMVYLQKENIIDESGMPKERFSAEFPKEGPSILRIQQVVRGDSAAYFCASSPPMGGGVTDTQYFGPGTRLTVL.

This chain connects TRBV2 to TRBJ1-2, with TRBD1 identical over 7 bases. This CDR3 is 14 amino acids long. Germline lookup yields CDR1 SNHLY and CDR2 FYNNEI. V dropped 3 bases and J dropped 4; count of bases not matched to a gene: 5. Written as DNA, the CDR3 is TGTGCCAGCAGTGAGTCACAGGGGACCTATGGCTACACCTTC. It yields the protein CASSESQGTYGYTF.

The CDR3: CASSSTGREAFF. The CDR3 DNA follows: TGTGCCAGCAGTTCCACAGGGCGGGAAGCTTTCTTT. V usage is TRBV7-2 and J usage is TRBJ1-1, with D maybe TRBD1 (6 bases). Germline V gene sequence: CDR1 SGHTA, CDR2 FQGNSA. V was pared by 6 bases and J by 8 bases, with 13 bases between. This CDR3 is 12 amino acids long. The whole variable domain, remainder taken from reference TRBV7-2 and TRBJ1-1, is GAGVSQSPSNKVTEKGKDVELRCDPISGHTALYWYRQSLGQGLEFLIYFQGNSAPDKSGLPSDRFSAERTGGSVSTLTIQRTQQEDSAVYLCASSSTGREAFFGQGTRLTVV.

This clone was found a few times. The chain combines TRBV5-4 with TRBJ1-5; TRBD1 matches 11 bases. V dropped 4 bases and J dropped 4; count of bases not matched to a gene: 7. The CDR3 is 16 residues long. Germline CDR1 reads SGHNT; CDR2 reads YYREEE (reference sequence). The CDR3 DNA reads TGTGCCAGCAGCCCGGGGGGACAGGGGGGAAATCAGCCCCAGCATTTT. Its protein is CASSPGGQGGNQPQHF.

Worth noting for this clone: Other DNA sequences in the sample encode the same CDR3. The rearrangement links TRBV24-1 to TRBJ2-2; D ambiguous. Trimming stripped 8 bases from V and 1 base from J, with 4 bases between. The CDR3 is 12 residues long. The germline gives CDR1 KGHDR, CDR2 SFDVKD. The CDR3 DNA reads TGTGCCACCACAGGGAACACCGGGGAGCTGTTTTTT. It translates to CATTGNTGELFF.

The CDR3 here is CASSVDPGANTGELFF. CDR3 DNA: TGTGCCAGCAGCGTAGATCCAGGGGCGAACACCGGGGAGCTGTTTTTT. This sequence joins TRBV9 and TRBJ2-2, with D possibly TRBD1 on 6 matching bases. CDR3 length: 16 residues. Trimming took off 0 bases at V and 0 bases at J, with 9 bases between the two ends. Germline-derived CDR1 and CDR2 are SGDLS and YYNGEE.

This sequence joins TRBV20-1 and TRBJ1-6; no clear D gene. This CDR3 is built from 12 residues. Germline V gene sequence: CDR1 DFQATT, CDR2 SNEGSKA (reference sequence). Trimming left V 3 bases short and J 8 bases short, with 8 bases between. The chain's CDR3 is CSASSRDSPLHF. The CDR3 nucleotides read TGCAGTGCTAGTAGTCGGGATTCACCCCTCCACTTT.

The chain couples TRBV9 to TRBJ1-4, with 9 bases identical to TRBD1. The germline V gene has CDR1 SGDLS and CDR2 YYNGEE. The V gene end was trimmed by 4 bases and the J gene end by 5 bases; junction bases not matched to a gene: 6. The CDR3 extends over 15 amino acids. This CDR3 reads CASSPQQGANEKLFF. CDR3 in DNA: TGTGCCAGCAGCCCGCAACAGGGGGCAAATGAAAAACTGTTTTTT. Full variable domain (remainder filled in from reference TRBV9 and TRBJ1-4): DSGVTQTPKHLITATGQRVTLRCSPRSGDLSVYWYQQSLDQGLQFLIQYYNGEERAKGNILERFSAQQFPDLHSELNLSSLELGDSALYFCASSPQQGANEKLFFGSGTQLSVL.

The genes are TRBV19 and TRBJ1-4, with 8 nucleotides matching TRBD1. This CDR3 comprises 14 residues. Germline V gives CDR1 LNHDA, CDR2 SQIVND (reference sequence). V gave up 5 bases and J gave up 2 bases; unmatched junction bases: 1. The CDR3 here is CASSGQGTNEKLFF. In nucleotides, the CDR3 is TGTGCCAGTAGTGGACAGGGTACTAATGAAAAACTGTTTTTT.

CDR3 DNA sequence: TGTGCCAGCAGTAACAGGGCAAACACCGGGGAGCTGTTTTTT. This encodes CASSNRANTGELFF. The chain links TRBV6-5 to TRBJ2-2; possibly TRBD1 for D (6 bases). Trimming took off 5 bases at V and 2 bases at J, with 9 bases between the two ends. In germline, CDR1 is MNHEY, CDR2 SVGAGI. This CDR3 comprises 14 residues.

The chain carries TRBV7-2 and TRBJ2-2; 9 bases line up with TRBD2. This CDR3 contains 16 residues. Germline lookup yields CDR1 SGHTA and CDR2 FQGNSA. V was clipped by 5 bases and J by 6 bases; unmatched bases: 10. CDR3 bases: TGTGCCAGCAGCATAGTCGCGGGGGGGAGATCCGGGGAGCTGTTTTTT. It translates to CASSIVAGGRSGELFF.

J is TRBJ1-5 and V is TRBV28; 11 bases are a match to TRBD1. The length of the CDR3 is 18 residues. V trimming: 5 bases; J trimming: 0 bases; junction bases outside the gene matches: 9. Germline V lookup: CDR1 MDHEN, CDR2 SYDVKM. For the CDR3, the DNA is TGTGCCAGCAGTAGTCCCGGGACAGGGGGAAGTAGCAATCAGCCCCAGCATTTT. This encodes CASSSPGTGGSSNQPQHF.

CDR3 region: CASRGEVSNQPQHF. The CDR3 nucleotides read TGTGCCAGCAGAGGGGAGGTAAGCAATCAGCCCCAGCATTTT. J is TRBJ1-5 and V is TRBV6-5; a weak D match, TRBD1 (5 bases). This CDR3 comprises 14 residues. In germline, CDR1 is MNHEY, CDR2 SVGAGI. Deletions cut 6 bases from V and 1 base from J, with 10 bases between.

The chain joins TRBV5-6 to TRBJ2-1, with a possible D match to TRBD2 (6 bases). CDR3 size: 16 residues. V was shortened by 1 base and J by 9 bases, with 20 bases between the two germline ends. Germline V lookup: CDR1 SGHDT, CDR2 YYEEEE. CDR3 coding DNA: TGTGCCAGCAGCTTGCACGGGACTCAGATCCGTGGTGAGCAGTTCTTC. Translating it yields CASSLHGTQIRGEQFF.

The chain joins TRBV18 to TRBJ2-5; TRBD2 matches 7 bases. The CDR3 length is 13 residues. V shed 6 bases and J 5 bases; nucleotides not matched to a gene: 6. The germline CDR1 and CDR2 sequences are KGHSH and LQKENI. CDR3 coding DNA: TGTGCCAGCTCCTCCGGGACTATGGAGACCCAGTACTTC. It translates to CASSSGTMETQYF.

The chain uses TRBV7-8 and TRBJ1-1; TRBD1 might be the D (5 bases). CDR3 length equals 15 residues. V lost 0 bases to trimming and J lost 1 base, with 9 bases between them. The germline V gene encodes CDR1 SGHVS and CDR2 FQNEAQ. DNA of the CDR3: TGTGCCAGCAGCTTAGCGACAGTCACGAACACTGAAGCTTTCTTT. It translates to CASSLATVTNTEAFF.